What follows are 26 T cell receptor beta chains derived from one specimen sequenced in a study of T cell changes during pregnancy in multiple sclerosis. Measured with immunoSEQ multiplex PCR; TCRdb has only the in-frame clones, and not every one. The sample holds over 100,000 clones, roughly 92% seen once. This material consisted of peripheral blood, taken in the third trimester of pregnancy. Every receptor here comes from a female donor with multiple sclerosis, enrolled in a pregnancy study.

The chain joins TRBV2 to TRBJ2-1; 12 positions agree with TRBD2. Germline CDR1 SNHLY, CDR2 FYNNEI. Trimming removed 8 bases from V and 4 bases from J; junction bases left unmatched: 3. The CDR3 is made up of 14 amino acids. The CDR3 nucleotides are TGTGCCAGCTCGACTAGCGGGAGATACAATGAGCAGTTCTTC. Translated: CASSTSGRYNEQFF.

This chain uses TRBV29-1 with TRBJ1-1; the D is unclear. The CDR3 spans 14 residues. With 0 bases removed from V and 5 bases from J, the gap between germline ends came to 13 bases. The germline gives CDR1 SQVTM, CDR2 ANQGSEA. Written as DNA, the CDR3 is TGCAGCGTTGAAGATGGCACCGGCGGTACTGAAGCTTTCTTT. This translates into CSVEDGTGGTEAFF.

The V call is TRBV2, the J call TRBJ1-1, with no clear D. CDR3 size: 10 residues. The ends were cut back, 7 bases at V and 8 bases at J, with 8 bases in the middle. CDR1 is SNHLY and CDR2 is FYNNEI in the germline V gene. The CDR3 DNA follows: TGTGCCAGCAAAACCGGGGAAGCTTTCTTT. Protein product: CASKTGEAFF.

CDR3 in DNA: TGCGCCAGTCGGCTCTATCAGGGGGCTACCGGGGAGCTGTTTTTT. Translation gives CASRLYQGATGELFF. This rearrangement joins TRBV5-1 to TRBJ2-2, with TRBD1 identical over 8 bases. Unmatched junction bases numbered 11, after V lost 8 bases and J lost 5 bases. The CDR3 covers 15 residues. Germline-derived CDR1 and CDR2 are SGHRS and YFSETQ.

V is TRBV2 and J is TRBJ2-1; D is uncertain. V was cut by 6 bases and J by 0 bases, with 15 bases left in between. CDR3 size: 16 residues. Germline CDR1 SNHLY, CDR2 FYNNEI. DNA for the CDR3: TGTGCCAGCAGCCCTCTCCCTGTTAGCTCCTACAATGAGCAGTTCTTC. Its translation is CASSPLPVSSYNEQFF. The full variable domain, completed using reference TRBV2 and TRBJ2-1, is EPEVTQTPSHQVTQMGQEVILRCVPISNHLYFYWYRQILGQKVEFLVSFYNNEISEKSEIFDDQFSVERPDGSNFTLKIRSTKLEDSAMYFCASSPLPVSSYNEQFFGPGTRLTVL.

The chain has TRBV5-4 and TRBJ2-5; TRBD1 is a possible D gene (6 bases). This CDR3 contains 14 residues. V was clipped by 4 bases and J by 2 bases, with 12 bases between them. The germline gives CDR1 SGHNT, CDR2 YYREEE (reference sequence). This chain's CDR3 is CASSATGTQETQYF. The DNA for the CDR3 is TGTGCCAGCAGCGCTACAGGGACGCAAGAGACCCAGTACTTC.

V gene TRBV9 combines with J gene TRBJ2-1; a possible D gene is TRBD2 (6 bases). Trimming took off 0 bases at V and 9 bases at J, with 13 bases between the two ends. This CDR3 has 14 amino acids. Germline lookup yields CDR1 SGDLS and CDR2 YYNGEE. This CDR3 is CASSVGGTGGEQFF. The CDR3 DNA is TGTGCCAGCAGCGTAGGGGGGACTGGCGGTGAGCAGTTCTTC.

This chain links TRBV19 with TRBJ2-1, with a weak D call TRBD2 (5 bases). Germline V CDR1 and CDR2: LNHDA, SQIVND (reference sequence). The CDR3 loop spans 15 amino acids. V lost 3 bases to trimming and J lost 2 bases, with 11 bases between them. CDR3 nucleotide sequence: TGTGCCAGTAGTATTGGGCTAGCAACCTACAATGAGCAGTTCTTC. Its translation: CASSIGLATYNEQFF. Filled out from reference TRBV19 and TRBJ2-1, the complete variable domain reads DGGITQSPKYLFRKEGQNVTLSCEQNLNHDAMYWYRQDPGQGLRLIYYSQIVNDFQKGDIAEGYSVSREKKESFPLTVTSAQKNPTAFYLCASSIGLATYNEQFFGPGTRLTVL.

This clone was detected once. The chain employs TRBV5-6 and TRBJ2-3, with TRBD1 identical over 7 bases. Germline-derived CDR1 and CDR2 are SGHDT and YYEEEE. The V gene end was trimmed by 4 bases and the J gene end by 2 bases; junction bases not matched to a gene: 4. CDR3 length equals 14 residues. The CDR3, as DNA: TGTGCCAGCAGCGCGGACAGGCCCACAGATACGCAGTATTTT. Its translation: CASSADRPTDTQYF. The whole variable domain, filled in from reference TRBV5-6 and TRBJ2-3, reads DAGVTQSPTHLIKTRGQQVTLRCSPKSGHDTVSWYQQALGQGPQFIFQYYEEEERQRGNFPDRFSGHQFPNYSSELNVNALLLGDSALYLCASSADRPTDTQYFGPGTRLTVL.

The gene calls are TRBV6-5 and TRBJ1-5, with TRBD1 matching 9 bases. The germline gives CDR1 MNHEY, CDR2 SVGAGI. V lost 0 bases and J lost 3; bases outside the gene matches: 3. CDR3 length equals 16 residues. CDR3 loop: CASSYSGTGLNQPQHF. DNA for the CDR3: TGTGCCAGCAGTTACTCGGGGACAGGGCTCAATCAGCCCCAGCATTTT.

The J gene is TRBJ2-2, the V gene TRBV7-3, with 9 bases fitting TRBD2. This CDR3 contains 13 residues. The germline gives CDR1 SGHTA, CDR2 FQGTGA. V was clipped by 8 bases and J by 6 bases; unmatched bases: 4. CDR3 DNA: TGTGCCAGCGCGGGAGGGCCCTCCGGGGAGCTGTTTTTT. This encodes CASAGGPSGELFF.

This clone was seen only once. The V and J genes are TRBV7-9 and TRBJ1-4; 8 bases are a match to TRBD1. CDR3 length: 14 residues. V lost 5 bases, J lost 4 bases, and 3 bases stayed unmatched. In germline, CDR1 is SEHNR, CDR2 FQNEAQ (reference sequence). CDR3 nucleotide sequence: TGTGCCAGCAGCCTGGGACAGGATAATGAAAAACTGTTTTTT. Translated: CASSLGQDNEKLFF.

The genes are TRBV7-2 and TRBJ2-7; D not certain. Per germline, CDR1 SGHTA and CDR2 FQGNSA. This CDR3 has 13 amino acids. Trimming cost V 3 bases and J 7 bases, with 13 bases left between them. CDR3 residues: CASSFSPPREQYF. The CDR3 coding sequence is TGTGCCAGCAGCTTCAGCCCCCCGAGGGAGCAGTACTTC.

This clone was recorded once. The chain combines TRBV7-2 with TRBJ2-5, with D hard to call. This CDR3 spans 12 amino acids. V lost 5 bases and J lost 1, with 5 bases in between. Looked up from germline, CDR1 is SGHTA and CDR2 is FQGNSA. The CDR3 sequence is CASSHSQETQYF. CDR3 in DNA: TGTGCCAGCAGCCACTCCCAAGAGACCCAGTACTTC.

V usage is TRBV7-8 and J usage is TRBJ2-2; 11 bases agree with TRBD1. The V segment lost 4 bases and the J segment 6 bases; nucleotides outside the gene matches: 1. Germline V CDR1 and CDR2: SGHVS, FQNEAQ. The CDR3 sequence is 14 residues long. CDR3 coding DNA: TGTGCCAGCAGCTGGACAGGGGGCGCCGGGGAGCTGTTTTTT. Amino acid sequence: CASSWTGGAGELFF.

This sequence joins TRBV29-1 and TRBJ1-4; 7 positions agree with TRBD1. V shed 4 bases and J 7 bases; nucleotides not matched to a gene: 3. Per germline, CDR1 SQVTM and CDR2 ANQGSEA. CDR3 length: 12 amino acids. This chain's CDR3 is CSVGQGGEKLFF. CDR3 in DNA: TGCAGCGTTGGACAGGGAGGTGAAAAACTGTTTTTT.

CDR3 DNA: TGTGCCAGCAGTTGGGGGACAGGTAATTCACCCCTCCACTTT. Its protein is CASSWGTGNSPLHF. V gene TRBV6-5 combines with J gene TRBJ1-6; 8 nucleotides align to TRBD1. Germline lookup yields CDR1 MNHEY and CDR2 SVGAGI. CDR3 length: 14 amino acids. V shed 4 bases, J shed 6 bases, and the junction held 2 bases outside the gene matches.

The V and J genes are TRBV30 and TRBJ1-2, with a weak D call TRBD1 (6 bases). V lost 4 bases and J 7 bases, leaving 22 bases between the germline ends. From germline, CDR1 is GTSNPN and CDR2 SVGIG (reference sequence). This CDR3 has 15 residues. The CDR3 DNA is TGTGCCTGGAAAGGGGCGGGGGCGAGGTTAAGTGGCTACACCTTC. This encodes CAWKGAGARLSGYTF.

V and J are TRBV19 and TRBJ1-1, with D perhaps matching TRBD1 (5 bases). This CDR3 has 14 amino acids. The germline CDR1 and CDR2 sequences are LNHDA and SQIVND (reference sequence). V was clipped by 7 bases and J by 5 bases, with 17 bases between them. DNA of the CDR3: TGTGCCAGTACCCCAGACGGGGGGAGAACTGAAGCTTTCTTT. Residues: CASTPDGGRTEAFF.

The CDR3 is CAFSRGRTPQKSYEQYF. The CDR3, as DNA: TGTGCCTTCTCCAGGGGGCGGACCCCCCAAAAATCCTACGAGCAGTACTTC. J is TRBJ2-7 and V is TRBV30; 8 nucleotides match TRBD1. Unmatched junction bases numbered 18, after V lost 7 bases and J lost 1 base. In germline, CDR1 is GTSNPN, CDR2 SVGIG (reference sequence). This CDR3 region has 17 residues.

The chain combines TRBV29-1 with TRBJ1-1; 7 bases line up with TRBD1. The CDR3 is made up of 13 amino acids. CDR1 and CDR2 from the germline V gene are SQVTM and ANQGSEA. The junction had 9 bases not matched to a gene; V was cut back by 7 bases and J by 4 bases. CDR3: CSASQGSVTEAFF. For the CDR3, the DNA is TGCAGCGCTTCACAGGGGTCGGTCACTGAAGCTTTCTTT.

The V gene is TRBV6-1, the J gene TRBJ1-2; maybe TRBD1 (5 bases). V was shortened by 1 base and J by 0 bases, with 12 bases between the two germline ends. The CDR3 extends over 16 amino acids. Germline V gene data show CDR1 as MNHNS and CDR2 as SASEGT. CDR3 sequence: CASSEGTGPANYGYTF. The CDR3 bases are TGTGCCAGCAGTGAAGGTACAGGTCCAGCTAACTATGGCTACACCTTC.

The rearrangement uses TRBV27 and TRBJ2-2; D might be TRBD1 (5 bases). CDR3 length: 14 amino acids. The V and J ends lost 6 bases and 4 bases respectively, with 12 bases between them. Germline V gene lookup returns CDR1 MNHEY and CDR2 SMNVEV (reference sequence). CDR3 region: CASSPGSRTGELFF. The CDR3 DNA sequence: TGTGCCAGCAGCCCAGGGTCTCGCACCGGGGAGCTGTTTTTT.

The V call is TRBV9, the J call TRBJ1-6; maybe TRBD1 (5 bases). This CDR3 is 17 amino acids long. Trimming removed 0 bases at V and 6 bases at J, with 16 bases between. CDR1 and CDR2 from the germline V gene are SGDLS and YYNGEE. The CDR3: CASSVAPQGLSNSPLHF. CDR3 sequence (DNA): TGTGCCAGCAGCGTAGCTCCCCAGGGCCTCTCTAATTCACCCCTCCACTTT.

DNA of the CDR3: TGTGCCAGCAGCCGTGGGGACAGCTCTGGAAACACCATATATTTT. Its protein product is CASSRGDSSGNTIYF. The chain combines TRBV5-5 with TRBJ1-3, with 7 bases that match TRBD1. CDR3 length equals 15 residues. Trimming removed 4 bases from V and 0 bases from J; junction bases left unmatched: 4. Germline CDR1 and CDR2: SGHKS and YYEKEE (reference sequence).

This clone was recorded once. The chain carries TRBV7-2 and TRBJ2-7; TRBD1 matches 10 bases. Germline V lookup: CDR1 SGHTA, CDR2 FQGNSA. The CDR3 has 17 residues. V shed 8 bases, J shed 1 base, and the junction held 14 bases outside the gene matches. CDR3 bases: TGTGCCAGCTCACTAGGTCGGGACAGGGGAGTATCCTACGAGCAGTACTTC. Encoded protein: CASSLGRDRGVSYEQYF.